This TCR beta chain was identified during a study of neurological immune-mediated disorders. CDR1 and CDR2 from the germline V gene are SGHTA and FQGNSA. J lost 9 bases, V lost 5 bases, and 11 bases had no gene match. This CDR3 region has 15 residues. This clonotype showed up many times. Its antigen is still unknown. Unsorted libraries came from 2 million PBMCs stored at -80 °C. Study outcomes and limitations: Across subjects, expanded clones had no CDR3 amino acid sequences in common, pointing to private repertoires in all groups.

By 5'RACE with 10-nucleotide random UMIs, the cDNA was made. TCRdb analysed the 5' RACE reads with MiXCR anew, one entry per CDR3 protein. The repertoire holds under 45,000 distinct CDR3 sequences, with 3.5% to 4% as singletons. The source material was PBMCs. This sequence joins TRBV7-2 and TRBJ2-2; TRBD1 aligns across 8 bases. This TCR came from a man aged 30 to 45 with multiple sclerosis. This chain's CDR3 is CASSPWTGRVRELFF. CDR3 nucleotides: TGTGCCAGCAGCCCCTGGACAGGGCGTGTTCGGGAGCTGTTTTTT.